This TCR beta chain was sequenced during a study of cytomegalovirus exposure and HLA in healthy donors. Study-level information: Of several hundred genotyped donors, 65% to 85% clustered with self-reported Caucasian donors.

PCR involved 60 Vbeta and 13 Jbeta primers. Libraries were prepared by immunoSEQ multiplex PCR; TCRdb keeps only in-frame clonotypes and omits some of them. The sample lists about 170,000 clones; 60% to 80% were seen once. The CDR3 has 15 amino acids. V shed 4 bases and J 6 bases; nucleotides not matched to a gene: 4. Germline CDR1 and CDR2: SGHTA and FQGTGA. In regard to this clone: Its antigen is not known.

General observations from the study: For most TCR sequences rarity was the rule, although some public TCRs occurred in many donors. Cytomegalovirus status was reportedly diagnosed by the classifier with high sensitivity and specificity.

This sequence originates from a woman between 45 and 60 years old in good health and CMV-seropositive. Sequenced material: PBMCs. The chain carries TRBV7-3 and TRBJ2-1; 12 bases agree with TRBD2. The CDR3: CASSSGTSGFNEQFF. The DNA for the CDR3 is TGTGCCAGCAGCTCCGGGACTAGCGGGTTCAATGAGCAGTTCTTC.